The clone carrying this T cell receptor beta chain has just one count. The antigen is not known. Germline trimming cut 2 bases from V and 0 bases from J; bases unmatched to any gene: 3. The germline CDR1 and CDR2 sequences are SGDLS and YYNGEE. CDR3 length: 15 amino acids. These data come from a study of T cell responses to AZD1222 COVID-19 vaccine. General study findings and limits: Clonal diversity was possibly underestimated, and the donors were mostly white British, with more females. Vaccine-associated CD4 TCRs ranged over spike, dominating at 160-218 and 743-854.

Assay: immunoSEQ multiplex PCR; the TCRdb copy retains only in-frame clones and omits some. This repertoire shows 150,000 to 200,000 clones, approximately 95% found once; its top ten account for about 3.9%. The TCR was taken from an adult in good health. The V and J genes are TRBV9 and TRBJ1-1; TRBD1 matches at 8 bases. This sample comprised peripheral blood, obtained on day 0 of AZD1222 vaccination. The CDR3 loop reads CASSVGDRMNTEAFF. Written as DNA, the CDR3 is TGTGCCAGCAGCGTGGGGGACAGGATGAACACTGAAGCTTTCTTT.